This TCR beta chain derives from a study of esophageal squamous cell carcinoma under preoperative chemotherapy (dated by TCRdb to 2017 to 2018). Concerning the study at large: The study profiled TCR repertoires of both peripheral blood T cells and tumor-infiltrating lymphocytes. Five patients with primary esophageal squamous cell carcinoma were included in the cohort. Repertoires from samples obtained before paclitaxel-nedaplatin therapy were compared with repertoires from samples obtained after paclitaxel-nedaplatin therapy. The study examined the effect of paclitaxel-nedaplatin chemotherapy on T-cell receptor repertoires in patients with esophageal squamous cell carcinoma.

Relative to germline, V is missing 6 bases and J is missing 2 bases, with 10 bases of the junction outside any gene match. Based on the germline V gene, the CDR1 and CDR2 sequences are MNHNS and SASEGT. The cysteine opens and the phenylalanine closes a CDR3 of 18 amino acids. Only the CDR3 DNA stays, 54 bases, in frame from base 1. In light of the paper, this sample's time point label describes: before preoperative PTX-NDP chemotherapy. Paclitaxel-nedaplatin was administered to patients as preoperative chemotherapy before surgery. The paper's findings and limits, for the study overall: Only 4 or 5 patients with esophageal squamous cell carcinoma were analyzed, making for a small cohort. Immediate and substantial changes in clonotype frequency were induced by paclitaxel-nedaplatin therapy, and contraction rather than amplification was more likely to be observed among abundant clones. Rather than arising solely from local clonal changes, post-treatment tumor-infiltrating lymphocytes appeared to come partly from peripheral T cells that migrated into the tumor. A significant increase in TCR diversity was observed in peripheral T cells after chemotherapy, whereas no such increase was observed in tumor-infiltrating lymphocytes.

This clonotype has ten or more counts. The antigen it binds to is not known. Nothing much larger sits one base from this clone, and base qualities are not available. The protocol used for the library was PCR. This sample was sequenced with a HiSeq X Ten. High-throughput sequencing was used to characterize the TCR repertoires. TCRdb reprocessing: public reads trimmed at Q25 with fastp, clones called with MiXCR, in-frame beta chains kept. Each entry is one CDR3 protein sequence, shown with its most common DNA and genes. This sample holds thousands of distinct CDR3 sequences; approximately 33% were observed only once. The leading ten clones occupy around 15% of the sample.

The receptor comes from a human donor with esophageal squamous cell carcinoma. The donor label of this sample is uncertain. The chain was built from TRBV6-1 and TRBJ2-2, with 12 junctional bases fitting TRBD2. The material was obtained from a patient given preoperative chemotherapy. Here is the DNA: TGTGCCAGCAGCCGTACCATACTAGCGGGAGGCAACACCGGGGAGCTGTTTTTT. Translation gives CASSRTILAGGNTGELFF.